This T cell receptor (beta chain) was documented in a study of shared clonotypes between healthy human individuals. Across the whole study: A couple of women and a few men aged 18 to 49 served as donors. Regarding the study as a whole: Since donors were few, the genetic and exposure-history diversity represented was limited.

Germline CDR1 is MNHEY and CDR2 is SVGAGI. CDR3 size: 14 residues. Deletions cut 4 bases from V and 3 bases from J, with 13 bases between. The repertoire was sequenced with immunoSEQ multiplex PCR; TCRdb's copy has only in-frame clones and lacks some. Of a few hundred thousand clones in the sample, roughly 85% were seen once. On this clone: The antigen is not known.

Everyone who donated was a Caucasian adult who lived in Nashville, Tennessee. Sequenced input: PBMCs. The genes are TRBV6-5 and TRBJ2-7; D is tentatively TRBD1 or TRBD2 (5 bases each). The receptor was derived from a woman aged 40 to 49 in good health. Some clones in this sample may be carry-over from other donors' samples. This CDR3 reads CASSSRAGDYEQYF. In DNA, the CDR3 is TGTGCCAGCAGTTCCAGGGCCGGGGACTACGAGCAGTACTTC.